This entry lists 28 T cell receptor beta chains sequenced from one sample in a study of T cells after posttransplantation cyclophosphamide. The data were produced by immunoSEQ multiplex PCR, yet TCRdb's version contains in-frame clones alone and is incomplete. The table has about 66,000 clones, just under 95% seen once. Sequenced: PBMCs. These receptors all come from a woman aged 25-40 years in good health and a related stem cell transplant donor.

This sequence joins TRBV11-2 and TRBJ2-5; D perhaps matches TRBD2 (6 bases). Per germline, CDR1 SGHAT and CDR2 FQNNGV. V lost 5 bases, J lost 3 bases, and 19 bases lay in between. The CDR3 length is 16 residues. The CDR3 is CASSPPGSWGEETQYF. CDR3 coding DNA: TGTGCCAGCAGCCCCCCTGGCTCCTGGGGGGAAGAGACCCAGTACTTC.

Remarks on this clone: Other DNA sequences in the sample encode the same CDR3. The rearrangement uses TRBV5-1 and TRBJ2-5, with no clear D. Germline V gene sequence: CDR1 SGHRS, CDR2 YFSETQ. This CDR3 contains 11 residues. The V gene lost 3 bases and the J gene lost 2 bases, with 2 bases spanning the gap. The CDR3 sequence is CASSSQETQYF. CDR3 bases: TGCGCCAGCAGCTCACAAGAGACCCAGTACTTC.

The chain combines TRBV4-1 with TRBJ1-1; D possibly corresponds to TRBD1 (5 bases). The CDR3 extends over 15 amino acids. CDR1 MGHRA and CDR2 YSYEKL come from the germline V gene. The germline V and J ends were trimmed by 0 bases and 5 bases, with 13 bases remaining between them. CDR3 bases: TGCGCCAGCAGCCAAGAGGGGGGGGTCGGAACTGAAGCTTTCTTT. It codes for CASSQEGGVGTEAFF.

This rearrangement joins TRBV10-3 to TRBJ2-1; D may be TRBD1 (6 bases). Trimming removed 1 base at V and 4 bases at J, with 11 bases between. Looked up from germline, CDR1 is ENHRY and CDR2 is SYGVKD. This CDR3 has 15 amino acids. CDR3 loop: CAISELGGTYNEQFF. In nucleotides, the CDR3 is TGTGCCATCAGTGAGTTAGGGGGAACATACAATGAGCAGTTCTTC.

This clone was seen only once. The chain links TRBV6-5 to TRBJ2-3, with 10 bases that match TRBD2. The germline V gene has CDR1 MNHEY and CDR2 SVGAGI. J gave up 2 bases and V 6 bases, and 5 bases lay outside the gene matches. The CDR3 length is 15 residues. CDR3 loop: CASSHTSGATDTQYF. The CDR3 region has the DNA TGTGCCAGCAGCCACACTAGCGGGGCCACAGATACGCAGTATTTT.

The CDR3 nucleotides read TGTGCCAGCAGTGAGGGGGCCAATCAGCCCCAGCATTTT. It translates to CASSEGANQPQHF. This chain connects TRBV2 to TRBJ1-5, with a possible D match to TRBD1 (6 bases). This CDR3 region has 13 residues. V dropped 3 bases and J dropped 3 bases, with 6 bases sitting between them. Germline V gene lookup returns CDR1 SNHLY and CDR2 FYNNEI.

This chain uses TRBV10-2 with TRBJ1-1; tentatively, D is TRBD1 (6 bases). Germline V CDR1 and CDR2: WSHSY, SAAADI. The CDR3 runs to 13 residues. With 3 bases removed from V and 4 bases from J, the gap between germline ends came to 9 bases. CDR3 nucleotides: TGCGCCAGCAGTGAACAAGGGGGCACTGAAGCTTTCTTT. Translated: CASSEQGGTEAFF.

The chain links TRBV27 to TRBJ2-2; TRBD2 agrees at 11 bases. Germline-derived CDR1 and CDR2 are MNHEY and SMNVEV (reference sequence). After removal of 6 bases from V and 6 bases from J, the junction contained 3 bases not matched to a gene. The CDR3 has 14 residues. CDR3 coding DNA: TGTGCCAGCAGGACGGGACTAGCGGCCGGGGAGCTGTTTTTT. It is translated as CASRTGLAAGELFF.

The CDR3 DNA is TGTGCCAGCAGTGCCGAGGGGGGCAATCAGCCCCAGCATTTT. Protein product: CASSAEGGNQPQHF. The rearrangement links TRBV2 to TRBJ1-5; D is possibly TRBD1 (6 bases). Germline V gives CDR1 SNHLY, CDR2 FYNNEI. The ends were cut back, 4 bases at V and 2 bases at J, with 9 bases in the middle. This CDR3 is 14 amino acids long.

The genes are TRBV9 and TRBJ2-3; 7 positions agree with TRBD1. The CDR3 is 13 amino acids. The junction had 2 bases not matched to a gene; V was cut back by 1 base and J by 6 bases. CDR1 and CDR2 (germline): SGDLS, YYNGEE. This chain's CDR3 is CASSVLGQDTQYF. DNA of the CDR3: TGTGCCAGCAGCGTACTGGGACAGGATACGCAGTATTTT.

This clone was detected once. CDR3 in amino acids: CASRDPGTLNTEAFF. The DNA for the CDR3 is TGTGCCAGCCGAGACCCCGGGACACTGAACACTGAAGCTTTCTTT. The chain is built from TRBV28 and TRBJ1-1, with a possible D match to TRBD1 (6 bases). Germline V gene sequence: CDR1 MDHEN, CDR2 SYDVKM. The CDR3 covers 15 residues. Trimming removed 8 bases from V and 0 bases from J, with 16 bases in between.

As concerns this clone: At one of its ends the junction is not consistent with the germline gene, which may arise from a read error. At the DNA level, this CDR3 is encoded by other sequences in the same sample as well. The chain joins TRBV19 to TRBJ1-2; D unclear. The CDR3 contains 12 residues. Germline loops: CDR1 LNHDA, CDR2 SQIVND (reference sequence). CDR3 DNA: TGTGCCAGTAGGTCCGTTAGCTATGGCTACACTTTC. This translates into CASRSVSYGYTF. The full variable domain, rest sourced from reference TRBV19 and TRBJ1-2, is DGGITQSPKYLFRKEGQNVTLSCEQNLNHDAMYWYRQDPGQGLRLIYYSQIVNDFQKGDIAEGYSVSREKKESFPLTVTSAQKNPTAFYLCASRSVSYGYTFGSGTRLTVV.

V gene TRBV6-1 combines with J gene TRBJ2-3, with unresolved D. The V end lost 7 bases, the J end lost 1 base, and 12 bases lay between the germline ends. Germline CDR1 reads MNHNS; CDR2 reads SASEGT. There are 14 residues in the CDR3. The chain's CDR3 is CASKVPLGTDTQYF. DNA for the CDR3: TGTGCCAGCAAGGTTCCACTTGGCACAGATACGCAGTATTTT.

The rearrangement joins TRBV19 to TRBJ1-1, with 7 positions matching TRBD1. Germline CDR1 is LNHDA and CDR2 is SQIVND (reference sequence). There are 14 residues in the CDR3. The ends lost 4 bases at V and 5 bases at J; junction bases unmatched: 7. The DNA for the CDR3 is TGTGCCAGTAGTACCAGGGGGGCAGGGACTGAAGCTTTCTTT. It specifies CASSTRGAGTEAFF.

V is TRBV7-2 and J is TRBJ2-5; 9 nucleotides match TRBD1. CDR3 size: 14 residues. V was pared by 5 bases and J by 5 bases, with 6 bases of the junction left unmatched. Germline CDR1 SGHTA, CDR2 FQGNSA. CDR3 in DNA: TGTGCCAGCAGCGCCGGACAGGGGTGGGAGACCCAGTACTTC. Protein product: CASSAGQGWETQYF.

The genes are TRBV4-1 and TRBJ2-3; TRBD1 or TRBD2 may be the D gene (5 bases each). Germline V lookup: CDR1 MGHRA, CDR2 YSYEKL. The CDR3 covers 14 residues. V lost 0 bases, J lost 5 bases, and 9 bases lay in between. The CDR3 spells CASSQEGPRDTQYF. The CDR3 DNA reads as TGCGCCAGCAGCCAAGAGGGACCTAGAGATACGCAGTATTTT.

The chain is built from TRBV7-2 and TRBJ2-3; 12 bases are a match to TRBD2. After removal of 0 bases from V and 6 bases from J, the junction contained 4 bases not matched to a gene. The CDR3 runs to 16 residues. Germline-derived CDR1 and CDR2 are SGHTA and FQGNSA. The CDR3 bases are TGTGCCAGCAGCTTAGCCTTCGGGACTAGCGGGGATACGCAGTATTTT. Its translation: CASSLAFGTSGDTQYF.

The chain combines TRBV25-1 with TRBJ2-7; D may be TRBD2 (7 bases). CDR1 is MGHDK and CDR2 is SYGVNS in the germline V gene. The CDR3 runs 15 residues. V shed 1 base and J shed 2 bases, with 12 bases lying between them. Here the CDR3 DNA reads TGTGCCAGCAGTGAATGGGGAGGGGGAACCTACGAGCAGTACTTC. Protein sequence: CASSEWGGGTYEQYF.

This chain links TRBV7-2 with TRBJ1-2; tentative D call: TRBD1 (6 bases). V dropped 7 bases and J dropped 8 bases, with 14 bases sitting between them. The V gene's germline CDR1 is SGHTA and CDR2 FQGNSA. This CDR3 contains 12 residues. The CDR3 region is CASTPAGVGYTF. CDR3 nucleotide sequence: TGTGCCAGCACCCCTGCAGGGGTCGGCTACACCTTC.

The chain recombines TRBV21-1 with TRBJ2-3; TRBD2, the D gene given by the table, was not confirmed from the DNA. TRBV21-1 is annotated as a pseudogene. The CDR3 covers 16 residues. CDR3 sequence: CASSKGLAGVPDTQYF. CDR3 bases: TGTGCCAGCAGCAAAGGACTAGCGGGTGTCCCAGATACGCAGTATTTT.

This chain links TRBV9 with TRBJ1-1, with 12 bases lining up with TRBD1. The CDR3 extends over 17 amino acids. The J segment lost 2 bases and the V segment lost 3 bases, leaving 8 bases of the junction unmatched. Germline-derived CDR1 and CDR2 are SGDLS and YYNGEE. CDR3 protein: CASSAAGQGARNTEAFF. The CDR3 nucleotides are TGTGCCAGCAGCGCGGCGGGACAGGGGGCAAGAAACACTGAAGCTTTCTTT.

The V and J genes are TRBV7-3 and TRBJ2-5; D not resolved. CDR3 length: 13 residues. Germline V lookup: CDR1 SGHTA, CDR2 FQGTGA. Trimming stripped 3 bases from V and 5 bases from J, with 10 bases between. This CDR3 is CASSFNPRETQYF. The CDR3 DNA follows: TGTGCCAGCAGCTTTAATCCCAGGGAGACCCAGTACTTC.

The CDR3 sequence: CASSEGGTGSSPLHF. The CDR3 nucleotides are TGTGCCAGCTCCGAAGGGGGGACAGGGAGCTCGCCCCTCCACTTT. V and J are TRBV18 and TRBJ1-6; 9 positions match TRBD1. Per germline, CDR1 KGHSH and CDR2 LQKENI. CDR3 size: 15 residues. J gave up 13 bases and V 6 bases, and 13 bases lay outside the gene matches.

The chain links TRBV6-1 to TRBJ1-4, with a possible D match to TRBD1 (5 bases). The CDR3 contains 14 residues. From germline, CDR1 is MNHNS and CDR2 SASEGT. The V and J ends lost 6 bases and 4 bases respectively, with 12 bases between them. The CDR3 nucleotides are TGTGCCAGCAGAACCGGGACCCTTAATGAAAAACTGTTTTTT. Translating gives CASRTGTLNEKLFF.

The rearrangement uses TRBV19 and TRBJ1-3; D unresolved. The CDR3 runs to 14 residues. From germline, CDR1 is LNHDA and CDR2 SQIVND (reference sequence). Trimming left V 6 bases short and J 4 bases short, with 13 bases between. The CDR3 nucleotides read TGTGCCAGTAGGGTCAGAATCTCCGGAAACACCATATATTTT. Protein: CASRVRISGNTIYF. Supplemented by reference TRBV19 and TRBJ1-3, the full variable domain reads DGGITQSPKYLFRKEGQNVTLSCEQNLNHDAMYWYRQDPGQGLRLIYYSQIVNDFQKGDIAEGYSVSREKKESFPLTVTSAQKNPTAFYLCASRVRISGNTIYFGEGSWLTVV.

The chain links TRBV7-2 to TRBJ2-7; possibly TRBD1 for D (8 bases). In germline, CDR1 is SGHTA, CDR2 FQGNSA. CDR3 size: 15 residues. The ends were cut back, 5 bases at V and 0 bases at J, with 14 bases in the middle. CDR3 bases: TGTGCCAGCAGCCCACAGGGGGGGGTCTCCTACGAGCAGTACTTC. Amino acid sequence: CASSPQGGVSYEQYF.

The rearrangement joins TRBV28 to TRBJ1-6, with 8 bases lining up with TRBD1. CDR3 length: 15 amino acids. Looked up from germline, CDR1 is MDHEN and CDR2 is SYDVKM. After removal of 6 bases from V and 10 bases from J, the junction contained 11 bases not matched to a gene. In DNA, the CDR3 is TGTGCCAGCAGCCCCCGGGCAGGGGGCAAGTCACCCCTCCACTTT. Translated: CASSPRAGGKSPLHF.

J is TRBJ2-7 and V is TRBV13; perhaps TRBD1 as D (6 bases). The CDR3 covers 13 residues. The V end was cut by 5 bases, the J end by 3 bases, with 11 bases between. Germline-derived CDR1 and CDR2 are PRHDT and FYEKMQ (reference sequence). CDR3 sequence: CASSGDRLYEQYF. The CDR3 DNA follows: TGTGCCAGCAGCGGCGACAGGCTCTACGAGCAGTACTTC.